The following is a T cell receptor (beta chain) sequence with its context. What it recognizes is unknown. This specimen belongs to a study of T cells in localized non-small cell lung cancer. Sequencing was performed with immunoSEQ multiplex PCR; in TCRdb, only in-frame clones are kept and a portion is missing. The data show over 850 clones, with around a fifth seen just once and over 11% held by the top ten. Overall study findings and caveats: A single tumor region was sequenced, leaving heterogeneity possible. Uninvolved adjacent lung, not tumor, had the highest T cell clonality. Patients showing higher blood T cell density tended to see longer overall survival.

The V gene end was trimmed by 2 bases and the J gene end by 0 bases; junction bases not matched to a gene: 4. Germline-derived CDR1 and CDR2 are ENHRY and SYGVKD. The CDR3 is made up of 17 amino acids. The chain uses TRBV10-3 and TRBJ1-4; TRBD1 matches 9 bases. This specimen was normal lung tissue next to the tumor, taken before any cancer treatment. The TCR sequence derives from a man aged 40 to 75 with stage I lung adenocarcinoma. The DNA of the CDR3 is TGTGCCATCAGTGAGCCGACAGGGGGGGCAACTAATGAAAAACTGTTTTTT. It codes for CAISEPTGGATNEKLFF.